The clone carrying this TCR beta chain was observed a single time. Under the authors' procedure: Reference gene primer amplification gave estimated nucleated cell counts. Assay used: immunoSEQ multiplex PCR; TCRdb lists only in-frame clones, some missing. V and J calls plus clone size are reproduced from that table; the DNA served to infer D and trimming. The sample has about 79,000 clones, around 89% seen once. The sample belongs to a study of blood T cell repertoires in COVID-19. Turning to the study itself: Researchers got acute and convalescent COVID-19 samples from the United States, Italy and Spain. The cDNA or gDNA used as material had been derived from T cells, B-cell-depleted T cells, or PBMCs.

This CDR3 has 16 amino acids. This chain uses TRBV21-1 with TRBJ2-3; the table's D gene call, TRBD2, was not cross checked with the DNA. TRBV21-1 is a documented pseudogene. This clonotype was obtained from a man aged 70-80 years with active or convalescent COVID-19. The sample taken for sequencing was peripheral blood. The CDR3: CASSSRLAGSTDTQYF. The CDR3 DNA reads TGTGCCAGCAGCAGTAGACTAGCGGGGAGCACAGATACGCAGTATTTT.